This record covers a single T cell receptor (beta chain). Antigen unknown. Germline lookup yields CDR1 SGHTA and CDR2 FQGNSA. The CDR3 totals 14 residues. J gave up 5 bases and V 0 bases, and 2 bases lay outside the gene matches. The record originates from a study of cytomegalovirus exposure and HLA in healthy donors. Whole-study findings and limits: As immune exposure information, only CMV serostatus was available. HLA restriction was apparent for most CMV-associated TCR beta chains in a later analysis. With later analysis, a missense DCLRE1C variant became linked to TCR beta V- and J-gene trimming.

Researchers ran the PCR with 60 Vbeta and 13 Jbeta primers. Using immunoSEQ multiplex PCR, the repertoire was profiled, and TCRdb retains in-frame clones only, with some absent. The sample shows approximately 120,000 clones, 78% of them seen only once. Every donor was a healthy person donating bone marrow. V is TRBV7-2 and J is TRBJ1-1, with 8 bases aligning to TRBD1. This receptor was identified in a man younger than 45 in good health and CMV-seropositive. Sequenced: PBMCs. CDR3 region: CASSLATGGTEAFF. The CDR3 DNA reads TGTGCCAGCAGCTTAGCTACAGGGGGAACTGAAGCTTTCTTT.